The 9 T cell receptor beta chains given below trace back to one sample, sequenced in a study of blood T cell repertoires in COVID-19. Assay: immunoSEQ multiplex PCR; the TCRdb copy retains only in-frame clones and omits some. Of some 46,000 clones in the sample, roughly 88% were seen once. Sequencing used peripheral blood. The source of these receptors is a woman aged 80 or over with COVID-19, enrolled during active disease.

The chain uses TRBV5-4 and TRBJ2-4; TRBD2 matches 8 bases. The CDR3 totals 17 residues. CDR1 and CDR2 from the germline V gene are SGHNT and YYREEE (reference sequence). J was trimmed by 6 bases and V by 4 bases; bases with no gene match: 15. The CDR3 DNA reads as TGTGCCAGCAGCCCTGTATCGGGAGGGCCAAGAGGAAACATTCAGTACTTC. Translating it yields CASSPVSGGPRGNIQYF.

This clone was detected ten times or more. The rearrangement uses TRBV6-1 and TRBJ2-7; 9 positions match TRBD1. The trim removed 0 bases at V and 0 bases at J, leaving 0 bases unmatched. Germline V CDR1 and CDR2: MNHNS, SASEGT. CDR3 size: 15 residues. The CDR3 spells CASSEAQGASYEQYF. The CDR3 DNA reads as TGTGCCAGCAGTGAAGCACAGGGGGCCTCCTACGAGCAGTACTTC.

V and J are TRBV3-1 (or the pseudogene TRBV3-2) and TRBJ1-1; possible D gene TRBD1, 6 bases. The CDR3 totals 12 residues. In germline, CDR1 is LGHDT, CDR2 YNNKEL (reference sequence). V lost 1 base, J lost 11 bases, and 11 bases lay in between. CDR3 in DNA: TGTGCCAGCAGCCAAGCTCCAGGGGTGGCTTTCTTT. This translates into CASSQAPGVAFF.

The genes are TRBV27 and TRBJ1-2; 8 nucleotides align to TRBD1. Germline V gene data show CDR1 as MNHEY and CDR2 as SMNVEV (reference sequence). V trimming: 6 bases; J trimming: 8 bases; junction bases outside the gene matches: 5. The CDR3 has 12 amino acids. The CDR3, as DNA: TGTGCCAGCAGGAGGACAGGGAGCGGCTACACCTTC. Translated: CASRRTGSGYTF.

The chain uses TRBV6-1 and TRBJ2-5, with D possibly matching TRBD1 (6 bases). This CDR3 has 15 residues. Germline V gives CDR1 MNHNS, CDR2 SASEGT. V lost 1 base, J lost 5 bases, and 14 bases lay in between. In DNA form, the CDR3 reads TGTGCCAGCAGTGAAGACAGGGCCCGTTGGGAGACCCAGTACTTC. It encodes CASSEDRARWETQYF.

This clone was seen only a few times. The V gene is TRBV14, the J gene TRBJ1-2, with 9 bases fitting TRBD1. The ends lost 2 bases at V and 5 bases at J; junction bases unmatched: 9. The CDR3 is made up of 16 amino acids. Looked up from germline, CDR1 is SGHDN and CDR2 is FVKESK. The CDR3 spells CASSQSLNRGPYGYTF. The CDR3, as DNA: TGTGCCAGCAGCCAAAGTTTGAACAGGGGGCCGTATGGCTACACCTTC.

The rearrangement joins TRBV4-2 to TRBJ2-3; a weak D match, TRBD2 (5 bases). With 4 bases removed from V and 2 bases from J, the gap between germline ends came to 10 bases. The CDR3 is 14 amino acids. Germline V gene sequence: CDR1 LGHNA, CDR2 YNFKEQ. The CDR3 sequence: CASSLGRDTDTQYF. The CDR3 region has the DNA TGTGCCAGCAGCCTCGGCCGGGACACAGATACGCAGTATTTT.

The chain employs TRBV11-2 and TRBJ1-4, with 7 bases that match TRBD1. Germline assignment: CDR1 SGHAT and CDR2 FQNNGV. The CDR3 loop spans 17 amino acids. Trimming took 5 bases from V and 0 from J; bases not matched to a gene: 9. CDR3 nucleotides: TGTGCCAGCAGCCGATCGACAGGGATCCCAACTAATGAAAAACTGTTTTTT. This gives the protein CASSRSTGIPTNEKLFF.

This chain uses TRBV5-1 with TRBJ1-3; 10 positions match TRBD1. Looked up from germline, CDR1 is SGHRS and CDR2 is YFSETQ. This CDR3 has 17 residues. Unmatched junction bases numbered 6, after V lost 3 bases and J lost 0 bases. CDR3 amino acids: CASSSSGTGVSGNTIYF. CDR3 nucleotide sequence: TGCGCCAGCAGCTCCTCCGGGACAGGGGTCTCTGGAAACACCATATATTTT.